Each of the 28 T cell receptor beta chains below was sequenced from the same sample in a study of cytomegalovirus exposure and HLA in healthy donors. The PCR had 60 Vbeta and 13 Jbeta primers. Profiling relied on immunoSEQ multiplex PCR, and the TCRdb table lists in-frame clones only, not all of them. Of roughly 190,000 clones in the sample, roughly 80% were seen once. The sample comprised PBMCs. The receptor set was obtained from a woman aged 25 to 45 in good health and CMV-seropositive.

The rearrangement links TRBV2 to TRBJ1-2; 7 bases align to TRBD1. V dropped 3 bases and J dropped 5; count of bases not matched to a gene: 3. The CDR3 is 13 residues long. Germline CDR1 SNHLY, CDR2 FYNNEI. The CDR3 coding sequence is TGTGCCAGCAGTGAGGGGACAGATTATGGCTACACCTTC. Its protein product is CASSEGTDYGYTF.

The chain joins TRBV6-1 to TRBJ1-1, with D hard to call. CDR1 and CDR2 from the germline V gene are MNHNS and SASEGT. The CDR3 is made up of 14 amino acids. V lost 6 bases and J lost 0, with 11 bases in between. The DNA of the CDR3 is TGTGCCAGCAGGTGGAGCGAAATGAACACTGAAGCTTTCTTT. Encoded protein: CASRWSEMNTEAFF.

The rearrangement uses TRBV15 and TRBJ1-6, with 8 positions matching TRBD1. The CDR3 sequence is 13 residues long. V gave up 3 bases and J gave up 14 bases; unmatched junction bases: 6. CDR1 is LNHNV and CDR2 is YYDKDF in the germline V gene (reference sequence). Written as DNA, the CDR3 is TGTGCCACCAGCAGGGACAGGGTCGAGTCCCTCCACTTT. It yields the protein CATSRDRVESLHF.

This clone was counted between two and nine times. The rearrangement links TRBV19 to TRBJ2-7, with TRBD1 matching over 8 bases. With V trimmed by 3 bases and J by 4 bases, 8 bases remained unmatched. The CDR3 totals 15 residues. Looked up from germline, CDR1 is LNHDA and CDR2 is SQIVND (reference sequence). CDR3 sequence reads: CASSMNGQGLYEQYF. CDR3 bases: TGTGCCAGTAGTATGAATGGACAGGGTTTATACGAGCAGTACTTC.

The chain recombines TRBV7-2 with TRBJ1-2, with D perhaps TRBD1 (6 bases). Trimming removed 4 bases from V and 4 bases from J, with 19 bases in between. The CDR3 has 16 residues. Germline CDR1 is SGHTA and CDR2 is FQGNSA. The CDR3 spells CASSSDRDNSLYGYTF. CDR3 DNA: TGTGCCAGCAGCTCGGACCGGGACAACTCGCTCTATGGCTACACCTTC.

The chain joins TRBV30 to TRBJ1-1, with D possibly matching TRBD1 (6 bases). Trimming took off 1 base at V and 10 bases at J, with 13 bases between the two ends. The length of the CDR3 is 12 residues. Germline lookup yields CDR1 GTSNPN and CDR2 SVGIG (reference sequence). As DNA, the CDR3 is TGTGCCTGGAGTGGGACAGTCCTACGAGCTTTCTTT. It encodes CAWSGTVLRAFF.

The chain links TRBV19 to TRBJ1-5; the match to TRBD1 covers 9 bases. CDR3 length: 17 amino acids. The J segment lost 6 bases and the V segment lost 1 base, leaving 10 bases of the junction unmatched. The germline CDR1 and CDR2 sequences are LNHDA and SQIVND (reference sequence). Here the CDR3 reads CASSIVSGTGLPQPQHF. CDR3 coding DNA: TGTGCCAGTAGTATAGTGAGTGGGACAGGGTTACCTCAGCCCCAGCATTTT.

The chain uses TRBV11-2 and TRBJ2-4; 11 bases fit TRBD2. The CDR3 has 17 amino acids. V trimming: 5 bases; J trimming: 0 bases; junction bases outside the gene matches: 6. Germline CDR1 reads SGHAT; CDR2 reads FQNNGV. The CDR3 reads CASSPLTSGVAKNIQYF. In DNA form, the CDR3 reads TGTGCCAGCAGCCCCCTGACTAGCGGGGTAGCCAAAAACATTCAGTACTTC.

The chain recombines TRBV6-6 with TRBJ2-5; D not certain. The length of the CDR3 is 10 residues. The germline V gene encodes CDR1 MNHNY and CDR2 SVGAGI (reference sequence). V was trimmed by 4 bases and J by 11 bases, leaving 8 bases between them. CDR3 bases: TGTGCCAGCAGTTGTCCGGAGCAGTACTTC. Protein product: CASSCPEQYF.

The table lists this clone with a count of one. The chain joins TRBV11-2 to TRBJ1-1, with TRBD1 identical over 11 bases. Germline trimming cut 0 bases from V and 4 bases from J; bases unmatched to any gene: 1. Per germline, CDR1 SGHAT and CDR2 FQNNGV. The CDR3 sequence is 15 residues long. CDR3 region: CASSLDGTGGTEAFF. Written as DNA, the CDR3 is TGTGCCAGCAGCTTAGATGGGACAGGGGGCACTGAAGCTTTCTTT.

The gene calls are TRBV5-1 and TRBJ2-3; TRBD1 matches at 9 bases. This CDR3 has 17 amino acids. Germline V gene data show CDR1 as SGHRS and CDR2 as YFSETQ. Trimming removed 4 bases from V and 6 bases from J; junction bases left unmatched: 15. The CDR3 is CASSTLGTGGIGDTQYF. The DNA of the CDR3 is TGCGCCAGCAGCACACTAGGCACAGGGGGCATTGGGGATACGCAGTATTTT.

V and J are TRBV10-3 and TRBJ2-2; D might be TRBD2 (5 bases). This CDR3 has 14 residues. V lost 5 bases to trimming and J lost 1 base, with 8 bases between them. Germline assignment: CDR1 ENHRY and CDR2 SYGVKD. This chain's CDR3 is CAISKGRNTGELFF. For the CDR3, the DNA is TGTGCCATCAGTAAAGGGAGGAACACCGGGGAGCTGTTTTTT.

Details on this clone: Its ends do not fully match the called genes, so a read error is possible. V and J are TRBV7-9 and TRBJ2-3; TRBD2 is a possible D gene (6 bases). CDR3 length equals 11 residues. Germline V gene sequence: CDR1 SEHNR, CDR2 FQNEAQ (reference sequence). The CDR3 reads CASSPGTGAHF. CDR3 coding DNA: TGTGCCAGCAGCCCCGGCACGGGAGCGCATTTT.

The V gene is TRBV2, the J gene TRBJ2-3; weak D call: TRBD2 (5 bases). This CDR3 contains 16 residues. Trimming removed 4 bases from V and 2 bases from J, with 16 bases in between. Germline lookup yields CDR1 SNHLY and CDR2 FYNNEI. The CDR3 DNA is TGTGCCAGCAGTGTTGGACTCGTACCTAACACAGATACGCAGTATTTT. Amino acid sequence: CASSVGLVPNTDTQYF.

The V and J genes are TRBV4-2 and TRBJ2-1; 8 bases are shared with TRBD2. J gave up 5 bases and V 0 bases, and 6 bases lay outside the gene matches. The CDR3 extends over 16 amino acids. Per germline, CDR1 LGHNA and CDR2 YNFKEQ. Here the CDR3 DNA reads TGTGCCAGCAGCCAAGATCCCGCGGGAGGCCACAATGAGCAGTTCTTC. Amino acid sequence: CASSQDPAGGHNEQFF.

J is TRBJ2-1 and V is TRBV5-1; 9 bases fit TRBD2. The germline CDR1 and CDR2 sequences are SGHRS and YFSETQ. The CDR3 loop spans 15 amino acids. The junction had 7 bases not matched to a gene; V was cut back by 4 bases and J by 5 bases. The DNA for the CDR3 is TGCGCCAGCAGCCCCTGGACTAGCGACCACAATGAGCAGTTCTTC. Translation gives CASSPWTSDHNEQFF.

The rearrangement uses TRBV7-2 and TRBJ1-2; D gene uncertain. There are 12 residues in the CDR3. V gave up 4 bases and J gave up 5 bases, with 8 bases separating them. CDR1 is SGHTA and CDR2 is FQGNSA in the germline V gene. DNA of the CDR3: TGTGCCAGCAGCTCCCCCAGTTATGGCTACACCTTC. Protein sequence: CASSSPSYGYTF. The full variable domain, rest sourced from reference TRBV7-2 and TRBJ1-2, is GAGVSQSPSNKVTEKGKDVELRCDPISGHTALYWYRQSLGQGLEFLIYFQGNSAPDKSGLPSDRFSAERTGGSVSTLTIQRTQQEDSAVYLCASSSPSYGYTFGSGTRLTVV.

Here the CDR3 DNA reads TGTGCCAGTAGTCCCACCCCGACGGGTTACGAGCAGTACTTC. This encodes CASSPTPTGYEQYF. This chain joins TRBV19 and TRBJ2-7; the D is unclear. This CDR3 is built from 14 residues. The V end lost 5 bases, the J end lost 4 bases, and 15 bases lay between the germline ends. CDR1 and CDR2 from the germline V gene are LNHDA and SQIVND (reference sequence).

The chain joins TRBV6-4 to TRBJ2-3; D is perhaps TRBD1 (5 bases). The germline V gene has CDR1 MRHNA and CDR2 SNTAGT. V gave up 6 bases and J gave up 0 bases, with 13 bases separating them. This CDR3 comprises 15 residues. CDR3 nucleotides: TGTGCCAGCAGACAGACAGACACTAGCACAGATACGCAGTATTTT. Translating gives CASRQTDTSTDTQYF.

The chain recombines TRBV6-1 with TRBJ2-7, with TRBD1 identical over 7 bases. The V gene end was trimmed by 10 bases and the J gene end by 0 bases; junction bases not matched to a gene: 12. Per germline, CDR1 MNHNS and CDR2 SASEGT. The CDR3 contains 15 residues. The CDR3 nucleotides are TGTGCCATTTTCCCGACAGGGCCGAGCTCCTACGAGCAGTACTTC. It codes for CAIFPTGPSSYEQYF.

This clone has only one observation. This rearrangement joins TRBV28 to TRBJ1-2; 9 positions agree with TRBD1. V lost 6 bases to trimming and J lost 2 bases; unmatched junction nucleotides: 7. Germline loops: CDR1 MDHEN, CDR2 SYDVKM. The CDR3 totals 15 residues. The CDR3 spells CASSTQGQGNYGYTF. CDR3 nucleotide sequence: TGTGCCAGCAGCACCCAGGGACAGGGCAACTATGGCTACACCTTC.

J is TRBJ1-3 and V is TRBV5-1; 9 positions agree with TRBD1. The germline gives CDR1 SGHRS, CDR2 YFSETQ. The CDR3 runs to 15 residues. The V segment lost 0 bases and the J segment 7 bases; nucleotides outside the gene matches: 5. The DNA of the CDR3 is TGCGCCAGCAGCTTGGAGGGGACAGGGCTCAACACCATATATTTT. Translation: CASSLEGTGLNTIYF.

This chain joins TRBV19 and TRBJ1-1; 8 nucleotides line up with TRBD1. The V and J ends lost 7 bases and 8 bases, in that order; junction bases with no gene match: 12. CDR1 and CDR2 from the germline V gene are LNHDA and SQIVND (reference sequence). This CDR3 spans 14 amino acids. The CDR3 DNA is TGTGCCAGTATTCCGGGACAGGAGCGTCCCGAAGCTTTCTTT. It translates to CASIPGQERPEAFF.

The gene calls are TRBV19 and TRBJ1-2; tentative D call: TRBD1 (6 bases). CDR1 is LNHDA, CDR2 SQIVND, per germline (reference sequence). This CDR3 region has 13 residues. The V end lost 2 bases, the J end lost 8 bases, and 12 bases lay between the germline ends. The CDR3, as DNA: TGTGCCAGTAGTATATTCAGGGGCGAGGGCTACACCTTC. Translated: CASSIFRGEGYTF.

This clone has just a few counts. V usage is TRBV30 and J usage is TRBJ2-5; D call uncertain. The CDR3 is 11 residues long. Germline CDR1 is GTSNPN and CDR2 is SVGIG (reference sequence). V was clipped by 3 bases and J by 0 bases, with 2 bases between them. The CDR3 reads CAWSNQETQYF. The CDR3 nucleotides read TGTGCCTGGAGCAACCAAGAGACCCAGTACTTC.

The chain is built from TRBV2 and TRBJ2-7; D is possibly TRBD1 (6 bases). The CDR3 consists of 12 residues. Trimming shortened V by 6 bases and J by 2 bases, and 8 bases separated the two germline ends. Germline V CDR1 and CDR2: SNHLY, FYNNEI. CDR3 amino acids: CASSQGPYEQYF. The DNA for the CDR3 is TGTGCCAGCAGCCAGGGGCCCTACGAGCAGTACTTC.

The genes are TRBV7-3 and TRBJ2-2, with a possible D match to TRBD2 (6 bases). The germline V and J ends were trimmed by 2 bases and 5 bases, with 6 bases remaining between them. From germline, CDR1 is SGHTA and CDR2 FQGTGA. The CDR3 is 13 amino acids. The CDR3 DNA follows: TGTGCCAGCAGCTTACTAGCGACCGGGGAGCTGTTTTTT. Residues: CASSLLATGELFF.

V gene TRBV7-2 combines with J gene TRBJ2-7, with TRBD2 as a possible D gene (5 bases). Looked up from germline, CDR1 is SGHTA and CDR2 is FQGNSA. The CDR3 runs to 14 residues. Trimming took off 0 bases at V and 2 bases at J, with 8 bases between the two ends. CDR3 nucleotides: TGTGCCAGCAGCTTAGCAAGCGGAACCTACGAGCAGTACTTC. This codes for CASSLASGTYEQYF.